The next 28 T cell receptor beta chains were all read from a single sample in a study of blood T cell repertoires in COVID-19. Profiled with immunoSEQ multiplex PCR; TCRdb holds only in-frame clones, not every one. The repertoire has some 150,000 clones, approximately 82% of them found once; the top ten carry about 16%. The material sequenced was PBMCs or T cells enriched from blood (not recorded which). The receptors shown here come from a man aged 45 to 65 who had recovered from COVID-19.

This rearrangement joins TRBV19 to TRBJ1-1; maybe TRBD1 (5 bases). The germline CDR1 and CDR2 sequences are LNHDA and SQIVND (reference sequence). The CDR3 extends over 15 amino acids. Trimming cost V 3 bases and J 0 bases, with 11 bases left between them. The CDR3 sequence: CASSIAGGMNTEAFF. The CDR3 DNA follows: TGTGCCAGTAGTATCGCGGGGGGGATGAACACTGAAGCTTTCTTT.

The chain couples TRBV7-3 to TRBJ2-3; D is unclear. The CDR3 contains 13 residues. Germline V lookup: CDR1 SGHTA, CDR2 FQGTGA. The germline V and J ends were trimmed by 5 bases and 6 bases, with 12 bases remaining between them. CDR3 loop: CASSQFGWDTQYF. In DNA form, the CDR3 reads TGTGCCAGCAGCCAATTCGGGTGGGATACGCAGTATTTT.

CDR3 amino acids: CASSIGSGGGGQPQHF. The DNA for the CDR3 is TGTGCCAGTAGTATAGGGTCAGGGGGCGGTGGTCAGCCCCAGCATTTT. The V call is TRBV19, the J call TRBJ1-5; 8 nucleotides match TRBD1. V shed 1 base, J shed 6 bases, and the junction held 8 bases outside the gene matches. Germline values: CDR1 LNHDA, CDR2 SQIVND (reference sequence). The CDR3 spans 16 residues.

The V call is TRBV29-1, the J call TRBJ1-1, with a tentative D call TRBD1 (6 bases). Trimming cost V 7 bases and J 0 bases, with 12 bases left between them. There are 13 residues in the CDR3. CDR1 is SQVTM, CDR2 ANQGSEA, per germline. The CDR3, as DNA: TGCAGCGGCTCGGGACACTTGAACACTGAAGCTTTCTTT. Its protein product is CSGSGHLNTEAFF.

The chain recombines TRBV18 with TRBJ1-1; maybe TRBD1 (5 bases). Germline V CDR1 and CDR2: KGHSH, LQKENI. V was cut by 3 bases and J by 1 base, with 12 bases left in between. The CDR3 loop spans 15 amino acids. CDR3 bases: TGTGCCAGCTCACCCTTTGATACAGGGAACACTGAAGCTTTCTTT. Its translation is CASSPFDTGNTEAFF.

The chain is built from TRBV15 and TRBJ1-1; 7 bases are shared with TRBD1. The junction had 8 bases not matched to a gene; V was cut back by 5 bases and J by 11 bases. Germline-derived CDR1 and CDR2 are LNHNV and YYDKDF (reference sequence). This CDR3 contains 12 residues. The CDR3 reads CATSQDTGEAFF. CDR3 nucleotides: TGTGCCACCAGCCAAGATACAGGGGAGGCTTTCTTT.

This clone was seen more than once but under ten times. The chain carries TRBV14 and TRBJ1-6; weak D call: TRBD1 (5 bases). Deletions cut 1 base from V and 14 bases from J, with 9 bases between. Germline-derived CDR1 and CDR2 are SGHDN and FVKESK. The CDR3 runs to 12 residues. The CDR3: CASSQAGYTLHF. CDR3 nucleotides: TGTGCCAGCAGCCAAGCAGGGTATACCCTCCACTTT.

This chain joins TRBV15 and TRBJ1-4, with 7 bases lining up with TRBD1. The CDR3 has 14 amino acids. V was clipped by 0 bases and J by 7 bases; unmatched bases: 2. Germline V gene lookup returns CDR1 LNHNV and CDR2 YYDKDF (reference sequence). Here the CDR3 DNA reads TGTGCCACCAGCAGAGAGACAGGGCGTGAAAAACTGTTTTTT. This encodes CATSRETGREKLFF.

CDR3 DNA sequence: TGTGCCAGCAGTCCGGCAATAGCGGGGGGCCAATACGAGCAGTACTTC. Amino acids: CASSPAIAGGQYEQYF. J is TRBJ2-7 and V is TRBV28; 10 bases are shared with TRBD2. V shed 5 bases, J shed 4 bases, and the junction held 11 bases outside the gene matches. From germline, CDR1 is MDHEN and CDR2 SYDVKM. The CDR3 is made up of 16 amino acids.

Notes on this clone: The same CDR3 is also encoded by other DNA sequences in this sample. The chain has TRBV10-3 and TRBJ1-4; no clear D gene. The CDR3 loop spans 15 amino acids. Germline CDR1 is ENHRY and CDR2 is SYGVKD. The germline V and J ends were trimmed by 0 bases and 3 bases, with 8 bases remaining between them. The CDR3 DNA reads as TGTGCCATCAGTGAGTCCGGAGTCTCTAATGAAAAACTGTTTTTT. It translates to CAISESGVSNEKLFF.

Written as DNA, the CDR3 is TGCAGTGCTAGTTCTGACTACAATCAGCCCCAGCATTTT. It is translated as CSASSDYNQPQHF. The chain links TRBV20-1 to TRBJ1-5; D is uncertain. V lost 3 bases to trimming and J lost 3 bases, with 9 bases between them. The CDR3 runs to 13 residues. Germline-derived CDR1 and CDR2 are DFQATT and SNEGSKA (reference sequence).

The chain has TRBV12-5 and TRBJ2-1, with D perhaps matching TRBD2 (5 bases). The V and J ends lost 0 bases and 4 bases respectively, with 13 bases between them. The germline gives CDR1 LGHNT, CDR2 FRNRAP. The CDR3 consists of 16 residues. CDR3 region: CASGLVLVQYYNEQFF. The CDR3 region has the DNA TGTGCTAGTGGTTTGGTACTAGTACAATATTACAATGAGCAGTTCTTC.

The chain joins TRBV5-1 to TRBJ1-1; D may be TRBD1 (5 bases). The V end lost 0 bases, the J end lost 3 bases, and 6 bases lay between the germline ends. CDR1 is SGHRS, CDR2 YFSETQ, per germline. This CDR3 has 13 residues. The CDR3 coding sequence is TGCGCCAGCAGCTTGGAACAGGACACTGAAGCTTTCTTT. This sequence encodes CASSLEQDTEAFF.

This rearrangement joins TRBV27 to TRBJ1-3, with D perhaps matching TRBD1 (5 bases). The CDR3 is made up of 13 amino acids. The V end was cut by 7 bases, the J end by 4 bases, with 11 bases between. The germline CDR1 and CDR2 sequences are MNHEY and SMNVEV (reference sequence). The CDR3 DNA follows: TGTGCCAGCATGAAAGGGGCAGGAAACACCATATATTTT. It codes for CASMKGAGNTIYF.

The chain is built from TRBV11-2 and TRBJ1-1, with 7 bases fitting TRBD1. The V segment lost 1 base and the J segment 2 bases; nucleotides outside the gene matches: 4. Looked up from germline, CDR1 is SGHAT and CDR2 is FQNNGV. CDR3 length: 15 amino acids. The CDR3 is CASSLGPGGNTEAFF. In nucleotides, the CDR3 is TGTGCCAGCAGCTTAGGACCAGGGGGTAACACTGAAGCTTTCTTT.

Only a few counts were recorded for this clone. The chain joins TRBV6-6 to TRBJ1-1, with D unclear. Germline V gene data show CDR1 as MNHNY and CDR2 as SVGAGI (reference sequence). The CDR3 extends over 14 amino acids. Trimming took off 2 bases at V and 4 bases at J, with 11 bases between the two ends. For the CDR3, the DNA is TGTGCCAGCAGTTACCCCGAAACGGGCACTGAAGCTTTCTTT. Its protein is CASSYPETGTEAFF.

This chain uses TRBV15 with TRBJ2-3; 9 bases are shared with TRBD2. CDR1 is LNHNV and CDR2 is YYDKDF in the germline V gene (reference sequence). CDR3 size: 16 residues. The J segment lost 8 bases and the V segment lost 0 bases, leaving 9 bases of the junction unmatched. The CDR3 DNA sequence: TGTGCCACCAGCAGAGATATCGAGCGGGGGGTGGCTACGCAGTATTTT. This codes for CATSRDIERGVATQYF.

The chain employs TRBV10-3 and TRBJ1-1; 7 nucleotides match TRBD1. This CDR3 has 15 amino acids. The germline V gene has CDR1 ENHRY and CDR2 SYGVKD. Trimming cost V 6 bases and J 1 base; bases outside gene matches: 8. The CDR3 nucleotides are TGTGCCATCAGATCCCGGGACAGTCGGAACACTGAAGCTTTCTTT. Protein sequence: CAIRSRDSRNTEAFF.

The genes are TRBV15 and TRBJ1-3; the D is unclear. The CDR3 is 16 residues long. The germline gives CDR1 LNHNV, CDR2 YYDKDF (reference sequence). Trimming shortened V by 3 bases and J by 0 bases, and 12 bases separated the two germline ends. This chain's CDR3 is CATSSPQASSGNTIYF. Here the CDR3 DNA reads TGTGCCACCAGCAGCCCCCAGGCGTCCTCTGGAAACACCATATATTTT.

The chain has TRBV25-1 and TRBJ1-2; 8 nucleotides match TRBD1. Germline CDR1 is MGHDK and CDR2 is SYGVNS. Germline trimming cut 2 bases from V and 7 bases from J; bases unmatched to any gene: 6. The CDR3 covers 14 residues. The CDR3 protein is CASSETGGEGGYTF. DNA for the CDR3: TGTGCCAGCAGTGAAACAGGGGGGGAAGGTGGCTACACCTTC.

The chain recombines TRBV29-1 with TRBJ1-5, with 8 bases fitting TRBD1. V lost 4 bases, J lost 6 bases, and 20 bases stayed unmatched. The CDR3 consists of 18 residues. The germline V gene encodes CDR1 SQVTM and CDR2 ANQGSEA. DNA for the CDR3: TGCAGCGTTGCTTTCCAGGGGGCCGGGCCCTATGTTAGTCAGCCCCAGCATTTT. Residues: CSVAFQGAGPYVSQPQHF.

CDR3 sequence: CATGTGGDYGYTF. The CDR3, as DNA: TGTGCCACCGGGACAGGGGGCGACTATGGCTACACCTTC. This chain uses TRBV6-5 with TRBJ1-2, with 12 bases lining up with TRBD1. Germline-derived CDR1 and CDR2 are MNHEY and SVGAGI. The CDR3 sequence is 13 residues long. V shed 10 bases, J shed 3 bases, and the junction held 3 bases outside the gene matches.

The V and J genes are TRBV6-5 and TRBJ1-2, with D possibly being TRBD1 (6 bases). CDR3 length equals 14 residues. The ends were cut back, 8 bases at V and 8 bases at J, with 21 bases in the middle. CDR1 and CDR2 (germline): MNHEY, SVGAGI. The chain's CDR3 is CASPPGGRVDGYTF. The CDR3 DNA reads TGTGCCAGCCCGCCGGGGGGCAGGGTTGACGGCTACACCTTC.

The chain uses TRBV2 and TRBJ2-1, with 11 bases lining up with TRBD1. The trim removed 2 bases at V and 9 bases at J, leaving 6 bases unmatched. Germline CDR1 is SNHLY and CDR2 is FYNNEI. This CDR3 comprises 15 residues. The CDR3 DNA follows: TGTGCCAGCAGTGAATGGCTGGGACAGGGGGGTGAGCAGTTCTTC. Its protein product is CASSEWLGQGGEQFF.

V gene TRBV15 combines with J gene TRBJ1-2; 7 nucleotides line up with TRBD1. Trimming at V came to 0 bases and at J to 8 bases, leaving 12 bases not matched to a gene. This CDR3 comprises 16 residues. The germline CDR1 and CDR2 sequences are LNHNV and YYDKDF (reference sequence). The CDR3: CATSRDRQGSMEGYTF. CDR3 nucleotides: TGTGCCACCAGCAGAGACCGACAGGGTAGTATGGAGGGCTACACCTTC.

The chain's CDR3 is CASSQLQVAKNIQYF. The CDR3 DNA is TGTGCCAGCAGCCAATTACAGGTAGCCAAAAACATTCAGTACTTC. This rearrangement joins TRBV14 to TRBJ2-4, with D tentatively TRBD1 (5 bases). V was clipped by 2 bases and J by 0 bases, with 8 bases between them. From germline, CDR1 is SGHDN and CDR2 FVKESK. This CDR3 spans 15 amino acids.

The chain carries TRBV14 and TRBJ1-5; 8 nucleotides line up with TRBD1. Germline V CDR1 and CDR2: SGHDN, FVKESK. CDR3 length: 16 amino acids. Trimming cost V 3 bases and J 4 bases; bases outside gene matches: 8. CDR3 in amino acids: CASSHVGQGRNQPQHF. CDR3 sequence (DNA): TGTGCCAGCAGCCACGTCGGACAGGGTAGGAATCAGCCCCAGCATTTT.

The rearrangement links TRBV16 to TRBJ1-5; D might be TRBD1 (5 bases). CDR1 KGHSY and CDR2 FQNENV come from the germline V gene. Between the trimmed V and J ends, which lost 0 bases and 2 bases, there was a span of 14 bases. The CDR3 has 17 residues. CDR3: CASSQSTVHQGNQPQHF. The DNA of the CDR3 is TGTGCCAGCAGCCAATCGACAGTACATCAAGGCAATCAGCCCCAGCATTTT.